This T cell receptor beta chain appears in the sequencing data of a study of Graves' ophthalmopathy and Graves' hyperthyroidism. Turning to the study itself: Peripheral blood was collected at initial diagnosis, before any treatment.

This clonotype was picked up many times. Amplification from RNA transcripts yielded the TCR beta CDR3 regions. RT-PCR was first run with HTBI primers, then multiplex PCR in a second round. TCRdb re-called the multiplex PCR reads with MiXCR, one entry per CDR3 protein. The sample has about 370,000 distinct CDR3 sequences; roughly 17% are singletons. Exclusion applied to patients with other autoimmune diseases, uncontrolled infections, pregnancy or lactation. Patients were diagnosed from clinical symptoms, serum thyroxine, TRAb, thyroid ultrasound and orbital computed tomography. The germline V gene encodes CDR1 DFQATT and CDR2 SNEGSKA (reference sequence). This CDR3 spans 14 amino acids. V shed 1 base and J 3 bases; nucleotides not matched to a gene: 1.

The source material was peripheral blood. The source of this sequence is an adult woman with stable Graves' hyperthyroidism. The rearrangement joins TRBV20-1 to TRBJ1-2, with 11 nucleotides matching TRBD1. CDR3 bases: TGCAGTGCTAGAGGGACAGGGGGCGACTATGGCTACACCTTC. Its translation: CSARGTGGDYGYTF.